A single TCR beta chain is shown here with its context. Here immunoSEQ multiplex PCR was the method, and the copy in TCRdb shows in-frame clones only, minus some. The sample has around 68,000 clones; around 90% are singletons. Trimming shortened V by 4 bases and J by 4 bases, and 13 bases separated the two germline ends. The CDR3 covers 13 residues. The germline V gene has CDR1 SQVTM and CDR2 ANQGSEA. This sample is drawn from a study of blood T cell repertoires in COVID-19. The gene calls are TRBV29-1 and TRBJ1-2, with a possible D match to TRBD1 (5 bases). Sequenced: peripheral blood. The sequence was obtained from a man aged 45-60 years with active COVID-19. The chain's CDR3 is CSVVRGNSYGYTF. The DNA of the CDR3 is TGCAGCGTTGTTCGGGGGAATAGCTATGGCTACACCTTC.